The 27 T cell receptor beta chains below all came from one sample that was sequenced in a study of blood T cell repertoires in COVID-19 (dated by TCRdb to between 2020 and 2021). Library construction relied on the immunoSEQ multiplex PCR assay. This immuneACCESS table, as held by TCRdb, lists in-frame sequences with V and J called but not all clones. Of the missing ones, under half trace to an unresolved V gene in checked studies; the others have no known cause. The sample contains about 220,000 clones, roughly 88% of them found a single time. Together, the top ten hold roughly a tenth of the sample. The material sequenced was peripheral blood. The receptors were sampled from a man between 45 and 60 years old with active or convalescent COVID-19.

The chain links TRBV15 to TRBJ2-7; 11 positions match TRBD1. The CDR3 has 15 amino acids. Losses at the gene ends were 5 bases for V and 2 bases for J; bases not matched to a gene: 5. Germline V gene lookup returns CDR1 LNHNV and CDR2 YYDKDF (reference sequence). The CDR3 sequence: CATSFRTGGTYEQYF. In nucleotides, the CDR3 is TGTGCCACCAGCTTTAGGACAGGGGGCACCTACGAGCAGTACTTC.

This chain uses TRBV29-1 with TRBJ2-3; 7 positions agree with TRBD1. Trimming at V came to 6 bases and at J to 1 base, leaving 10 bases not matched to a gene. Germline-derived CDR1 and CDR2 are SQVTM and ANQGSEA. CDR3 length equals 15 residues. This CDR3 is CSVSGGQDRTDTQYF. The CDR3 DNA reads as TGCAGCGTATCGGGCGGACAGGACCGCACAGATACGCAGTATTTT.

This rearrangement joins TRBV6-2 or TRBV6-3 to TRBJ1-1; D may be TRBD1 (6 bases). V gave up 4 bases and J gave up 1 base, with 19 bases separating them. This CDR3 comprises 17 residues. CDR1 and CDR2 (germline): MNHEY, SVGEGT. CDR3 sequence: CASSSPPGAITNTEAFF. DNA of the CDR3: TGTGCCAGCAGTTCCCCCCCAGGGGCGATCACGAACACTGAAGCTTTCTTT.

This chain joins TRBV30 and TRBJ1-2, with D perhaps matching TRBD1 (5 bases). This CDR3 is 15 amino acids long. The germline CDR1 and CDR2 sequences are GTSNPN and SVGIG (reference sequence). V gave up 7 bases and J gave up 0 bases, with 18 bases separating them. DNA for the CDR3: TGTGCCTTTGCAGGGCCGCCGTTAGCTAACTATGGCTACACCTTC. This sequence encodes CAFAGPPLANYGYTF.

The chain links TRBV4-3 to TRBJ2-7; 10 bases agree with TRBD2. Germline-derived CDR1 and CDR2 are LGHNA and YSLEER. The V segment lost 0 bases and the J segment 4 bases; nucleotides outside the gene matches: 6. This CDR3 has 16 residues. CDR3 nucleotide sequence: TGCGCCAGCAGCCAAGATCCTAGCGGGAGTGGGTACGAGCAGTACTTC. Encoded protein: CASSQDPSGSGYEQYF.

The chain employs TRBV28 and TRBJ2-1; maybe TRBD2 (6 bases). Trimming took 8 bases from V and 5 from J, leaving 22 bases between them. The CDR3 spans 16 residues. Germline values: CDR1 MDHEN, CDR2 SYDVKM. The CDR3 coding sequence is TGTGCCAGCTCGGGGGTTCGGAGACAGTTTCACAATGAGCAGTTCTTC. Amino acid sequence: CASSGVRRQFHNEQFF. Together with reference TRBV28 and TRBJ2-1, the CDR3 gives the full variable domain: DVKVTQSSRYLVKRTGEKVFLECVQDMDHENMFWYRQDPGLGLRLIYFSYDVKMKEKGDIPEGYSVSREKKERFSLILESASTNQTSMYLCASSGVRRQFHNEQFFGPGTRLTVL.

The chain links TRBV2 to TRBJ2-2, with TRBD1 as a possible D gene (5 bases). The CDR3 has 13 residues. Per the germline V gene, CDR1 is SNHLY and CDR2 is FYNNEI. The V and J ends lost 5 bases and 3 bases respectively, with 7 bases between them. The CDR3 spells CASSPRDTGELFF. In DNA form, the CDR3 reads TGTGCCAGCAGTCCCAGGGACACCGGGGAGCTGTTTTTT.

CDR3 sequence reads: CASSLALSGVVDQPQHF. Written as DNA, the CDR3 is TGTGCCAGCAGCTTGGCATTGTCGGGGGTAGTAGATCAGCCCCAGCATTTT. V usage is TRBV5-8 and J usage is TRBJ1-5; D may be TRBD1 (5 bases). V gave up 0 bases and J gave up 5 bases, with 18 bases separating them. Germline-derived CDR1 and CDR2 are SGHTS and YDEGEE. The CDR3 has 17 amino acids.

The V gene is TRBV7-2, the J gene TRBJ1-1; TRBD1 agrees at 8 bases. Germline CDR1 SGHTA, CDR2 FQGNSA. The CDR3 sequence is 15 residues long. J lost 1 base, V lost 5 bases, and 6 bases had no gene match. The CDR3, as DNA: TGTGCCAGCAGCCCCTCCGGGACAGGGAACACTGAAGCTTTCTTT. This encodes CASSPSGTGNTEAFF.

The rearrangement joins TRBV6-5 to TRBJ2-1; perhaps TRBD1 as D (5 bases). Germline V gene lookup returns CDR1 MNHEY and CDR2 SVGAGI. The V end lost 3 bases, the J end lost 8 bases, and 20 bases lay between the germline ends. CDR3 length: 16 amino acids. This chain's CDR3 is CASSYISGNLTHEQFF. The DNA of the CDR3 is TGTGCCAGCAGTTATATCTCAGGGAATCTCACCCATGAGCAGTTCTTC.

The V gene is TRBV7-9, the J gene TRBJ1-4; 7 bases map to TRBD1. The V gene's germline CDR1 is SEHNR and CDR2 FQNEAQ (reference sequence). This CDR3 region has 14 residues. The V gene end was trimmed by 10 bases and the J gene end by 5 bases; junction bases not matched to a gene: 10. The CDR3: CATHSTGTNEKLFF. The CDR3 DNA reads as TGTGCCACCCACTCGACAGGGACGAATGAAAAACTGTTTTTT.

The chain couples TRBV7-2 to TRBJ2-2; tentative D call: TRBD1 (6 bases). V was cut by 5 bases and J by 0 bases, with 10 bases left in between. Germline CDR1 SGHTA, CDR2 FQGNSA. The CDR3 covers 15 residues. The CDR3 nucleotides are TGTGCCAGCAGCGCCGGACAGTCGAACACCGGGGAGCTGTTTTTT. It codes for CASSAGQSNTGELFF.

As DNA, the CDR3 is TGTGCCAGTAGTGCACTACAGGGGCGGGGAAGCAATCAGCCCCAGCATTTT. Its translation: CASSALQGRGSNQPQHF. The chain joins TRBV19 to TRBJ1-5, with 7 positions matching TRBD1. The CDR3 length is 17 residues. The germline V gene encodes CDR1 LNHDA and CDR2 SQIVND (reference sequence). V trimming: 5 bases; J trimming: 1 base; junction bases outside the gene matches: 11.

The chain carries TRBV6-2 or TRBV6-3 and TRBJ2-3; 7 bases match TRBD1. CDR3 size: 14 residues. With V trimmed by 2 bases and J by 6 bases, 5 bases remained unmatched. Germline loops: CDR1 MNHEY, CDR2 SVGEGT. The CDR3 here is CASSYAARGDTQYF. In DNA form, the CDR3 reads TGTGCCAGCAGTTACGCGGCCAGGGGGGATACGCAGTATTTT.

The chain uses TRBV28 and TRBJ1-1, with D perhaps TRBD1 (6 bases). V lost 5 bases and J lost 4, with 23 bases in between. CDR3 size: 17 residues. Germline V gene sequence: CDR1 MDHEN, CDR2 SYDVKM. The CDR3 sequence is CASSQPFINRGSTEAFF. Written as DNA, the CDR3 is TGTGCCAGCAGTCAGCCCTTTATTAATAGGGGGAGCACTGAAGCTTTCTTT. Based on the CDR3 plus reference TRBV28 and TRBJ1-1, the full variable domain is DVKVTQSSRYLVKRTGEKVFLECVQDMDHENMFWYRQDPGLGLRLIYFSYDVKMKEKGDIPEGYSVSREKKERFSLILESASTNQTSMYLCASSQPFINRGSTEAFFGQGTRLTVV.

The genes are TRBV5-1 and TRBJ2-3; TRBD2 agrees at 12 bases. Germline loops: CDR1 SGHRS, CDR2 YFSETQ. The length of the CDR3 is 16 residues. Losses at the gene ends were 4 bases for V and 6 bases for J; bases not matched to a gene: 9. This chain's CDR3 is CASSKLLAGGWDTQYF. The CDR3 nucleotides read TGCGCCAGCAGCAAACTACTAGCGGGAGGTTGGGATACGCAGTATTTT. Variable domain in full (rest from reference TRBV5-1 and TRBJ2-3): KAGVTQTPRYLIKTRGQQVTLSCSPISGHRSVSWYQQTPGQGLQFLFEYFSETQRNKGNFPGRFSGRQFSNSRSEMNVSTLELGDSALYLCASSKLLAGGWDTQYFGPGTRLTVL.

V gene TRBV7-2 combines with J gene TRBJ2-5; D might be TRBD2 (5 bases). Germline CDR1 SGHTA, CDR2 FQGNSA. The CDR3 is 15 amino acids. Trimming pared 2 bases from V and 3 bases from J, leaving 13 bases between. The CDR3 loop reads CASSLRGSGEETQYF. For the CDR3, the DNA is TGTGCCAGCAGCTTACGCGGGTCCGGGGAAGAGACCCAGTACTTC.

This chain uses TRBV7-9 with TRBJ1-5; D not resolved. The CDR3 covers 16 residues. V lost 1 base and J 0 bases, leaving 10 bases between the germline ends. CDR1 is SEHNR, CDR2 FQNEAQ, per germline (reference sequence). The CDR3 DNA is TGTGCCAGCAGCTTAGTGGAACAGTATAGCAATCAGCCCCAGCATTTT. Translation: CASSLVEQYSNQPQHF. Full variable domain (remainder filled in from reference TRBV7-9 and TRBJ1-5): DTGVSQNPRHKITKRGQNVTFRCDPISEHNRLYWYRQTLGQGPEFLTYFQNEAQLEKSRLLSDRFSAERPKGSFSTLEIQRTEQGDSAMYLCASSLVEQYSNQPQHFGDGTRLSIL.

This chain connects TRBV6-8 to TRBJ2-1; a weak D match, TRBD2 (6 bases). The CDR3 is made up of 15 amino acids. Germline V CDR1 and CDR2: MNHGY, SAAAGT. V lost 9 bases to trimming and J lost 10 bases, with 25 bases between them. DNA of the CDR3: TGTGCCAGTGGGCGGGGCACTTCCCTCTCCAAGGAGCAGTTCTTC. Its translation is CASGRGTSLSKEQFF.

This clone has only one observation. CDR3 amino acids: CASWMDCTDTQYF. Here the CDR3 DNA reads TGTGCCAGCTGGATGGACTGCACAGATACGCAGTATTTT. V is TRBV21-1 and J is TRBJ2-3; the D call of TRBD2 is as the table states it, not checked on the DNA. TRBV21-1 constitutes a pseudogene. The CDR3 has 13 amino acids.

The V call is TRBV28, the J call TRBJ1-1; D may be TRBD1 (5 bases). Trimming cost V 3 bases and J 8 bases, with 13 bases left between them. CDR1 is MDHEN and CDR2 is SYDVKM in the germline V gene. The CDR3 spans 13 residues. The CDR3 bases are TGTGCCAGCAGTTTTGTGGGGCTCCGAGAAGCTTTCTTT. Translating it yields CASSFVGLREAFF.

V and J are TRBV24-1 and TRBJ1-2; the D gene is possibly TRBD1 (5 bases). V was trimmed by 2 bases and J by 7 bases, leaving 13 bases between them. CDR1 is KGHDR, CDR2 SFDVKD, per germline. This CDR3 has 14 amino acids. The CDR3 here is CATSDSGGESGYTF. CDR3 coding DNA: TGTGCCACCAGTGATTCGGGGGGAGAGAGTGGCTACACCTTC.

The chain carries TRBV6-2 or TRBV6-3 and TRBJ2-7; 8 bases fit TRBD1. The CDR3 consists of 15 residues. From germline, CDR1 is MNHEY and CDR2 SVGEGT. The ends lost 6 bases at V and 2 bases at J; junction bases unmatched: 9. For the CDR3, the DNA is TGTGCCAGCAGCCTCCGGACAGGGCTAACCTACGAGCAGTACTTC. This codes for CASSLRTGLTYEQYF.

The CDR3 spells CASGPGGRGETQYF. The CDR3 DNA reads as TGTGCTAGTGGTCCTGGAGGTCGGGGAGAGACCCAGTACTTC. This chain connects TRBV12-5 to TRBJ2-5; possible D gene TRBD2, 5 bases. The CDR3 contains 14 residues. The germline V gene encodes CDR1 LGHNT and CDR2 FRNRAP. Trimming cost V 5 bases and J 4 bases, with 14 bases left between them. Together with reference TRBV12-5 and TRBJ2-5, the CDR3 gives the full variable domain: DARVTQTPRHKVTEMGQEVTMRCQPILGHNTVFWYRQTMMQGLELLAYFRNRAPLDDSGMPKDRFSAEMPDATLATLKIQPSEPRDSAVYFCASGPGGRGETQYFGPGTRLLVL.

The chain employs TRBV25-1 and TRBJ2-5; 9 positions agree with TRBD2. V lost 4 bases and J lost 5; bases outside the gene matches: 8. Germline CDR1 is MGHDK and CDR2 is SYGVNS. There are 15 residues in the CDR3. CDR3 sequence reads: CASSVTRGGPETQYF. DNA for the CDR3: TGTGCCAGCAGTGTCACGCGGGGGGGCCCTGAGACCCAGTACTTC.

The J gene is TRBJ2-2, the V gene TRBV9; unclear D gene. Deletions cut 0 bases from V and 7 bases from J, with 4 bases between. The CDR3 totals 12 residues. Germline V CDR1 and CDR2: SGDLS, YYNGEE. The CDR3 nucleotides are TGTGCCAGCAGCGTAGCTTTCGGGGAGCTGTTTTTT. Amino acid sequence: CASSVAFGELFF.

This chain links TRBV6-5 with TRBJ2-7; TRBD1 might be the D (6 bases). V was cut by 3 bases and J by 2 bases, with 11 bases left in between. Germline V lookup: CDR1 MNHEY, CDR2 SVGAGI. The CDR3 loop spans 14 amino acids. The CDR3 DNA reads TGTGCCAGCAGTTATTCAGGACAGACCTACGAGCAGTACTTC. This encodes CASSYSGQTYEQYF.